This TCR beta chain was sequenced in a study of T cell responses to AZD1222 COVID-19 vaccine. Notes on the study in general: Repertoire collection took place solely once the T cell response had peaked. Only five or six AZD1222 recipients tested seropositive at baseline. White British ancestry dominated among donors, who included more females, and clonal diversity was possibly underestimated.

Per germline, CDR1 SGHTS and CDR2 YDEGEE. The V and J ends lost 0 bases and 1 base respectively, with 7 bases between them. The CDR3 is made up of 14 amino acids. Remarks on this clone: Its specificity is not known.

Only in-frame clones appear in the TCRdb table, and some are missing; sequencing was by immunoSEQ multiplex PCR. The top ten hold under 4% of the sample, which has about 110,000 clones, around 84% seen once. The sample consisted of peripheral blood, taken on day 0 of AZD1222 vaccination. The receptor's source is an adult in good health. The genes are TRBV5-8 and TRBJ1-1; D perhaps matches TRBD1 (6 bases). CDR3 in DNA: TGTGCCAGCAGCTTGGGCAGGGGGAACACTGAAGCTTTCTTT. It codes for CASSLGRGNTEAFF. The variable domain in full, with the rest retrieved from reference TRBV5-8 and TRBJ1-1, is EAGVTQSPTHLIKTRGQQATLRCSPISGHTSVYWYQQALGLGLQFLLWYDEGEERNRGNFPPRFSGRQFPNYSSELNVNALELEDSALYLCASSLGRGNTEAFFGQGTRLTVV.